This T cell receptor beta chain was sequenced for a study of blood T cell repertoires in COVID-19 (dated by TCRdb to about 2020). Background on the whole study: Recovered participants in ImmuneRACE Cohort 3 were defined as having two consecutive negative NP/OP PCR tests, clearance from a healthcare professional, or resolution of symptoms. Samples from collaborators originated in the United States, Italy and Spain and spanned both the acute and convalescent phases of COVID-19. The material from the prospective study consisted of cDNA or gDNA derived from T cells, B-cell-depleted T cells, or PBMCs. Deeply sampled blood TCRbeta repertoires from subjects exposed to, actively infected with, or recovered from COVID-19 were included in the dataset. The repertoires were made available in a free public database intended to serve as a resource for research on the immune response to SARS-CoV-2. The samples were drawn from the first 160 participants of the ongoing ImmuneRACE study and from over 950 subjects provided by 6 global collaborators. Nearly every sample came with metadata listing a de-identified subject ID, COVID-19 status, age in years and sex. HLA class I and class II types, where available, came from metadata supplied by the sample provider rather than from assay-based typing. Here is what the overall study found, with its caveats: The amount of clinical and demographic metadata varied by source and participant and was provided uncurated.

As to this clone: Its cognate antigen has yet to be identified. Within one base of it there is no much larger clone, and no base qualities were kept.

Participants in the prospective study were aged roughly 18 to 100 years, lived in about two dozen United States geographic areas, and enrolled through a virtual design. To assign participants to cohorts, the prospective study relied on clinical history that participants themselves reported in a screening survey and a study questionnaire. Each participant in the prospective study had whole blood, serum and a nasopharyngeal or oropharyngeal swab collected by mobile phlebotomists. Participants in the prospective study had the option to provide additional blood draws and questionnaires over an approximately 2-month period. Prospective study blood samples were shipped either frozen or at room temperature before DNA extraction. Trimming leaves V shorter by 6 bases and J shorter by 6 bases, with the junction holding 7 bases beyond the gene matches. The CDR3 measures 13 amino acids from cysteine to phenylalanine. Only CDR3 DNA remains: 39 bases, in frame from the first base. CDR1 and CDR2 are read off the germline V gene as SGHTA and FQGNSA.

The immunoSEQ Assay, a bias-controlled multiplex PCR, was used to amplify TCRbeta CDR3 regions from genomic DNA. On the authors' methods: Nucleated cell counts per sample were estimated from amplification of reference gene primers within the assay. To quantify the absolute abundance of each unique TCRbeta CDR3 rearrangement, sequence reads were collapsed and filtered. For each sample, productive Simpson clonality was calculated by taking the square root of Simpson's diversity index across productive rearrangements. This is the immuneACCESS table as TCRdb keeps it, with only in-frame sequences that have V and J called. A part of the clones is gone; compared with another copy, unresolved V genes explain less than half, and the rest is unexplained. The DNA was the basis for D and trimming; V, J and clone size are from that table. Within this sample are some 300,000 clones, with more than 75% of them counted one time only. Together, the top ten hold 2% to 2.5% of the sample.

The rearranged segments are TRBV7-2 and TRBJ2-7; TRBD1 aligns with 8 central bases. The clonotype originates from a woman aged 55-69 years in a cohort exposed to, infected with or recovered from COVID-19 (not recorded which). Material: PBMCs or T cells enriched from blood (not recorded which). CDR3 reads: CASRSDRVGEQYF. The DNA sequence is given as TGTGCCAGCAGATCGGACAGGGTTGGCGAGCAGTACTTC. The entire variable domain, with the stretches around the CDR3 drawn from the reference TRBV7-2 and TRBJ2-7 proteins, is GAGVSQSPSNKVTEKGKDVELRCDPISGHTALYWYRQSLGQGLEFLIYFQGNSAPDKSGLPSDRFSAERTGGSVSTLTIQRTQQEDSAVYLCASRSDRVGEQYFGPGTRLTVT.